The rows below give T cell receptor beta chains drawn from one sample of a study of CD8 T cells in Susac syndrome. TCRdb processed the immunoSEQ multiplex PCR reads anew with MiXCR; each CDR3 protein has one entry. The top ten clones hold over 0.11% of a sample with some 170,000 distinct CDR3 sequences, roughly 93% of them seen once. The material sequenced was CD4+ T cells from PBMCs. These receptors were taken from a human donor in good health. The CDR3 runs from the conserved cysteine through the conserved F or W. The D gene is left open where the match is weak. Size is stated for part of the rows, as once, few or many counts, or as a class when the clone is expanded.

CDR3 DNA: TGTGCCAGCATCGCCCAATCGGGGGGCCTAGAGACCCAGTACTTC
CDR3 protein: CASIAQSGGLETQYF
clone size: -
V gene: TRBV3-1
J gene: TRBJ2-5
D gene: -

CDR3 DNA: TGTGCCAGCAGTGGGCTCGGGAGGGAAGAAACACATTTT
CDR3 protein: CASSGLGREETHF
clone size: -
V gene: TRBV2
J gene: TRBJ1-3
D gene: -

CDR3 DNA: TGTGCCAGCAGTGCCGGACGGCAGAGCGGTGGCTACACCTTC
CDR3 protein: CASSAGRQSGGYTF
clone size: -
V gene: TRBV12-3/TRBV12-4
J gene: TRBJ1-2
D gene: -

CDR3 DNA: TGTGCCAGCAGCTCTCCCGGGACAGGGCTGTTCTTC
CDR3 protein: CASSSPGTGLFF
clone size: -
V gene: TRBV7-7
J gene: TRBJ2-1
D gene: TRBD1

CDR3 DNA: TGCAGTGCTGTCCAAGGGGGGGCCCAAGAGACCCAGTACTTC
CDR3 protein: CSAVQGGAQETQYF
clone size: -
V gene: TRBV20-1
J gene: TRBJ2-5
D gene: -

CDR3 DNA: TGCAGCGTAGATAACAGGGCCCGCCCAGATACGCAGTATTTT
CDR3 protein: CSVDNRARPDTQYF
clone size: -
V gene: TRBV29-1
J gene: TRBJ2-3
D gene: -

CDR3 DNA: TGTGCCAGCAGCGGAACGGGACTAGCGGGGGGCTCCTACGAGCAGTACTTC
CDR3 protein: CASSGTGLAGGSYEQYF
clone size: -
V gene: TRBV7-2
J gene: TRBJ2-7
D gene: TRBD2

CDR3 DNA: TGTGCCAGCAGTTTAGCAGAGATTGCCTACGAGCAGTACTTC
CDR3 protein: CASSLAEIAYEQYF
clone size: -
V gene: TRBV12-3/TRBV12-4
J gene: TRBJ2-7
D gene: -

CDR3 DNA: TGTGCCAGCAGTGATGGTTCAGGGCGATCAAAACTGTTTTTT
CDR3 protein: CASSDGSGRSKLFF
clone size: -
V gene: TRBV2
J gene: TRBJ1-4
D gene: -

CDR3 DNA: TGTGCCAGCAGCTTAAATAGTCCAGGGGTTGGGTCACCCCTCCACTTT
CDR3 protein: CASSLNSPGVGSPLHF
clone size: -
V gene: TRBV7-3
J gene: TRBJ1-6
D gene: -

CDR3 DNA: TGTGCCAGCAGCTGGACAGGGCCGAACACCGGGGAGCTGTTTTTT
CDR3 protein: CASSWTGPNTGELFF
clone size: -
V gene: TRBV6-2/TRBV6-3
J gene: TRBJ2-2
D gene: TRBD1

CDR3 DNA: TGTGCCAGCAGCCAACAAGGAACGACAGGGTATGGCTACACCTTC
CDR3 protein: CASSQQGTTGYGYTF
clone size: -
V gene: TRBV3-1
J gene: TRBJ1-2
D gene: TRBD1

CDR3 DNA: TGCGCCAGCAGCTTCCGGGACTCAAGCACAGATACGCAGTATTTT
CDR3 protein: CASSFRDSSTDTQYF
clone size: -
V gene: TRBV5-1
J gene: TRBJ2-3
D gene: -

CDR3 DNA: TGTGCCAGCAGCTTAGTCCGCAGGGGCCAAGAGACCCAGTACTTC
CDR3 protein: CASSLVRRGQETQYF
clone size: -
V gene: TRBV11-2
J gene: TRBJ2-5
D gene: -

CDR3 DNA: TGTGCCAGCAGTGCTGACAGCTTGTGGTCACCCCTCCACTTT
CDR3 protein: CASSADSLWSPLHF
clone size: -
V gene: TRBV2
J gene: TRBJ1-6
D gene: -

CDR3 DNA: TGTGCCAGCAGTCCCCAACGACACAGCCTATCCGTCCAGTACTTC
CDR3 protein: CASSPQRHSLSVQYF
clone size: -
V gene: TRBV12-3/TRBV12-4
J gene: TRBJ2-5
D gene: -

CDR3 DNA: TGCAGTGCCTTGTGGAGCGGGGGGAACCACGAGCAGTACTTC
CDR3 protein: CSALWSGGNHEQYF
clone size: -
V gene: TRBV20-1
J gene: TRBJ2-7
D gene: TRBD2

CDR3 DNA: TGTGCCAGCAGTCCCCTGGGCAGCCTTAATTCACCCCTCCACTTT
CDR3 protein: CASSPLGSLNSPLHF
clone size: -
V gene: TRBV12-3/TRBV12-4
J gene: TRBJ1-6
D gene: -

CDR3 DNA: TGCAGTGCTAGCCTCCGGCAAGAGACCCAGTACTTC
CDR3 protein: CSASLRQETQYF
clone size: -
V gene: TRBV20-1
J gene: TRBJ2-5
D gene: -

CDR3 DNA: TGTGCCAGCAGCCCTGGACAGGGGGATTGGAACACTGAAGCTTTCTTT
CDR3 protein: CASSPGQGDWNTEAFF
clone size: -
V gene: TRBV6-1
J gene: TRBJ1-1
D gene: TRBD1

CDR3 DNA: TGTGCCAGCAGCTTGGGACAGGGGGCCTATGGCTACACCTTC
CDR3 protein: CASSLGQGAYGYTF
clone size: -
V gene: TRBV7-2
J gene: TRBJ1-2
D gene: TRBD1

CDR3 DNA: TGTGCCAGCAGCTCCCGAGCGGGAAGCCAAGAGACCCAGTACTTC
CDR3 protein: CASSSRAGSQETQYF
clone size: -
V gene: TRBV7-2
J gene: TRBJ2-5
D gene: TRBD2

CDR3 DNA: TGTGCCAGCAGGGCACTAGCGGGGGGGCGAACCGGGGAGCTGTTTTTT
CDR3 protein: CASRALAGGRTGELFF
clone size: -
V gene: TRBV27
J gene: TRBJ2-2
D gene: TRBD2

CDR3 DNA: TGTGCCAGCAGCCCCCGGACGGCAGGCTATGGCTACACCTTC
CDR3 protein: CASSPRTAGYGYTF
clone size: -
V gene: TRBV13
J gene: TRBJ1-2
D gene: -

CDR3 DNA: TGTGCCACCTGGCGACAGATCCAGTATAGCAATCAGCCCCAGCATTTT
CDR3 protein: CATWRQIQYSNQPQHF
clone size: once
V gene: TRBV19
J gene: TRBJ1-5
D gene: -

CDR3 DNA: TGTGCCAGCAGCACCCGCGGGACAGCCTATACCTACAATGAGCAGTTCTTC
CDR3 protein: CASSTRGTAYTYNEQFF
clone size: -
V gene: TRBV9
J gene: TRBJ2-1
D gene: -

CDR3 DNA: TGCAGTGCTAGAATAGGACAGGTTAACACTGAAGCTTTCTTT
CDR3 protein: CSARIGQVNTEAFF
clone size: -
V gene: TRBV20-1
J gene: TRBJ1-1
D gene: TRBD1

CDR3 DNA: TGCGCCAGCAGCGCTGAGGGGACAGATACGCAGTATTTT
CDR3 protein: CASSAEGTDTQYF
clone size: -
V gene: TRBV5-1
J gene: TRBJ2-3
D gene: -

CDR3 DNA: TGCAGTGCCTTAACTAGCGGGGCGGAAACGCAGTATTTT
CDR3 protein: CSALTSGAETQYF
clone size: -
V gene: TRBV20-1
J gene: TRBJ2-3
D gene: TRBD2

CDR3 DNA: TGCGCCAGCAGCTTGGAGGGCCAGGTTATCGAGCAGTACTTC
CDR3 protein: CASSLEGQVIEQYF
clone size: -
V gene: TRBV5-1
J gene: TRBJ2-7
D gene: -

CDR3 DNA: TGTGCCAGCAGCGCTCGAGGGGAGCAGCCCCAGCATTTT
CDR3 protein: CASSARGEQPQHF
clone size: -
V gene: TRBV12-3/TRBV12-4
J gene: TRBJ1-5
D gene: -

CDR3 DNA: TGCAGTGCTCGAGAAGCCAGGGTCTTCGGGGAGACCCAGTACTTC
CDR3 protein: CSAREARVFGETQYF
clone size: once
V gene: TRBV20-1
J gene: TRBJ2-5
D gene: -

CDR3 DNA: TGCGCCAGCAGCCAAGCAGCAGACGGACCCAATCAGCCCCAGCATTTT
CDR3 protein: CASSQAADGPNQPQHF
clone size: -
V gene: TRBV4-1
J gene: TRBJ1-5
D gene: -

CDR3 DNA: TGTGCCAGCAGCCCCTGGCCGACAGGGGGGCCCACTGAAGCTTTCTTT
CDR3 protein: CASSPWPTGGPTEAFF
clone size: -
V gene: TRBV3-1
J gene: TRBJ1-1
D gene: TRBD1

CDR3 DNA: TGCGCCAGCAACCCCCACAGCTATGGCTACACCTTC
CDR3 protein: CASNPHSYGYTF
clone size: -
V gene: TRBV23-1
J gene: TRBJ1-2
D gene: -

CDR3 DNA: TGTGCCAGTAGCACGCATGGGAGCTACGAGCAGTACTTC
CDR3 protein: CASSTHGSYEQYF
clone size: -
V gene: TRBV19
J gene: TRBJ2-7
D gene: -

CDR3 DNA: TGTGCCAGCAGCCAAGATAGGAGACCCTCGTTGACGGGGAATTCACCCCTCCACTTT
CDR3 protein: CASSQDRRPSLTGNSPLHF
clone size: -
V gene: TRBV3-1
J gene: TRBJ1-6
D gene: -

CDR3 DNA: TGTGCCAGCAGTTACAGGGTAGCCTACGAGCAGTACTTC
CDR3 protein: CASSYRVAYEQYF
clone size: -
V gene: TRBV6-6
J gene: TRBJ2-7
D gene: -

CDR3 DNA: TGTGCCAGCAGTTACACCCAGGGATCACGAGAGACCCAGTACTTC
CDR3 protein: CASSYTQGSRETQYF
clone size: -
V gene: TRBV6-5
J gene: TRBJ2-5
D gene: -

CDR3 DNA: TGTGCCAGCAGTTTCGCGGAAATTTACTACTTC
CDR3 protein: CASSFAEIYYF
clone size: -
V gene: TRBV6-5
J gene: TRBJ2-7
D gene: -

CDR3 DNA: TGTGCCAGCAGCACGGACAGGGTGGGGACTGAAGCTTTCTTT
CDR3 protein: CASSTDRVGTEAFF
clone size: -
V gene: TRBV5-8
J gene: TRBJ1-1
D gene: TRBD1

CDR3 DNA: TGTGCCAGCAGCCCCCAACAAGAGACCCAGTACTTC
CDR3 protein: CASSPQQETQYF
clone size: -
V gene: TRBV7-2
J gene: TRBJ2-5
D gene: -

CDR3 DNA: TGTGCCAGCAGCTTCCAGGGGAAAGCAACTAATGAAAAACTGTTTTTT
CDR3 protein: CASSFQGKATNEKLFF
clone size: -
V gene: TRBV5-6
J gene: TRBJ1-4
D gene: -